A selection of T cell receptor beta chains follows, all from one sample in a study of shared clonotypes between healthy human individuals. Using immunoSEQ multiplex PCR, the repertoire was profiled, and TCRdb retains in-frame clones only, with some absent. Among some 2,000,000 clones listed, over 85% were seen once. Sequences were obtained from naive CD8+ T cells sorted from blood. The receptors shown here come from a young man in good health. The CDR3 runs from the conserved cysteine through the conserved F or W. A D gene is named only where the DNA matches it firmly. Size is stated for part of the rows, as once, few or many counts, or as a class when the clone is expanded.

d_call	v_call	j_call	clone_size	cdr3_aa	cdr3_nt
TRBD2	TRBV5-6	TRBJ2-7	NA	CASSTGTSGYTYEQYF	TGTGCCAGCAGCACCGGGACTAGCGGGTATACCTACGAGCAGTACTTC
NA	TRBV5-4	TRBJ2-5	NA	CASSFPDEETQYF	TGTGCCAGCAGCTTTCCGGACGAAGAGACCCAGTACTTC
NA	TRBV29-1	TRBJ2-7	NA	CSVFGEEAGTYEQYF	NA
TRBD2	TRBV10-1	TRBJ2-1	NA	CASSESLADAYNEQFF	TGCGCCAGCAGTGAGTCGCTAGCGGATGCCTACAATGAGCAGTTCTTC
TRBD1	TRBV7-9	TRBJ2-1	once	CASSGGPGQGNYNEQFF	TGTGCCAGCAGCGGAGGGCCGGGACAGGGGAACTACAATGAGCAGTTCTTC
NA	TRBV27	TRBJ1-4	NA	CASSGSTNEKLFF	TGTGCCAGCAGTGGGTCAACTAATGAAAAACTGTTTTTT
TRBD2	TRBV7-2	TRBJ2-1	NA	CASSLTAGLSSYNEQFF	TGTGCCAGCAGCTTAACAGCGGGACTGAGCTCCTACAATGAGCAGTTCTTC
TRBD2	TRBV30	TRBJ2-5	NA	CAWSVSRLAGESWETQYF	TGTGCCTGGAGTGTATCTCGCCTAGCGGGGGAGAGCTGGGAGACCCAGTACTTC
NA	TRBV7-9	TRBJ2-1	NA	CASNKIGAYEQFF	TGTGCCAGCAACAAAATAGGGGCGTATGAGCAGTTCTTC
NA	TRBV7-9	TRBJ1-1	once	CASSLGLGLTEAFF	TGTGCCAGCAGCTTAGGACTGGGGTTGACTGAAGCTTTCTTT
NA	TRBV11-2	TRBJ2-7	NA	CASSFGQNYEQYF	TGTGCCAGCAGCTTCGGACAGAACTACGAGCAGTACTTC
TRBD2	TRBV27	TRBJ2-7	NA	CASGLANSYEQYF	TGTGCCAGCGGACTAGCGAATTCCTACGAGCAGTACTTC
NA	TRBV27	TRBJ2-2	NA	CASKPVGRDTGELFF	TGTGCCAGCAAACCTGTCGGTCGGGACACCGGGGAGCTGTTTTTT
NA	TRBV9	TRBJ1-2	NA	CASSVDAVANYGYTF	TGTGCCAGCAGCGTAGATGCAGTCGCTAACTATGGCTACACCTTC
NA	TRBV7-9	TRBJ2-1	NA	CASSPDYNEQFF	TGTGCCAGCAGCCCTGACTACAATGAGCAGTTCTTC
NA	TRBV27	TRBJ2-1	NA	CASSLDSVNSYNEQFF	TGTGCCAGCAGTTTAGATTCTGTGAACTCCTACAATGAGCAGTTCTTC
NA	TRBV5-6	TRBJ1-6	once	CASSLGSGVYSPLHF	TGTGCCAGCAGCTTGGGATCAGGGGTATATTCACCCCTCCACTTT
NA	TRBV14	TRBJ1-3	NA	CASSQRLGRGEDTIYF	TGTGCCAGCAGCCAACGGCTGGGTAGGGGCGAAGACACCATATATTTT
NA	TRBV5-1	TRBJ1-2	NA	CASSLEPGSNYGYTF	TGCGCCAGCAGCTTGGAGCCAGGGTCCAACTATGGCTACACCTTC
NA	TRBV5-4	TRBJ2-2	NA	CASTEGATGELFF	TGTGCCAGCACCGAAGGCGCCACCGGGGAGCTGTTTTTT
NA	TRBV7-8	TRBJ1-1	NA	CASSLLGGQSTEAFF	TGTGCCAGCAGCTTACTTGGGGGGCAGAGCACTGAAGCTTTCTTT
NA	TRBV25-1	TRBJ1-2	NA	CASSPQEGPGGYTF	TGTGCCAGCAGTCCTCAGGAAGGACCTGGCGGCTACACCTTC
TRBD1	TRBV29-1	TRBJ2-7	once	CSVEEGDRAYEQYF	TGCAGCGTTGAAGAGGGGGACAGAGCCTACGAGCAGTACTTC